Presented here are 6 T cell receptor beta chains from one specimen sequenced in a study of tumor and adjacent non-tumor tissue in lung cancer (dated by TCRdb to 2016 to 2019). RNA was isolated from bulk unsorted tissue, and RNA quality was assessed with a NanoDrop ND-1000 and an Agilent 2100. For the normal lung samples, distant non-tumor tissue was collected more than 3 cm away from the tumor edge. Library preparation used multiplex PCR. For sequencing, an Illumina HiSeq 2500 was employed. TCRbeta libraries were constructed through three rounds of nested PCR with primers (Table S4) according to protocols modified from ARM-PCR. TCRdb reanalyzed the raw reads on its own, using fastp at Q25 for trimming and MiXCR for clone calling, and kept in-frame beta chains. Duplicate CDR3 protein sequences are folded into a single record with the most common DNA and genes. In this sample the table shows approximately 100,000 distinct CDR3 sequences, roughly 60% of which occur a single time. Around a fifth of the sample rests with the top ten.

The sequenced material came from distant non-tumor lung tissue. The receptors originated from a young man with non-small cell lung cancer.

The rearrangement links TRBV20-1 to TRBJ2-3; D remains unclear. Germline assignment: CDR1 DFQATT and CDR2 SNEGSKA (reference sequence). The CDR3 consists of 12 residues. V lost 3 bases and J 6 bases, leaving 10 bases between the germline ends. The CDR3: CSASTDRDTQYF. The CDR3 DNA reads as TGCAGTGCTAGCACCGATCGGGATACGCAGTATTTT.

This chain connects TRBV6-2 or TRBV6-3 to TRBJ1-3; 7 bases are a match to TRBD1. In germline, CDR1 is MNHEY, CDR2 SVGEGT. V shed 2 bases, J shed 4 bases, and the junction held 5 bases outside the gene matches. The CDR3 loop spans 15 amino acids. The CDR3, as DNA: TGTGCCAGCAGTTACGGGGACAGTGGCGGAAACACCATATATTTT. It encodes CASSYGDSGGNTIYF.

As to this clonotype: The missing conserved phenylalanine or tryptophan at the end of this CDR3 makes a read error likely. DNA of the CDR3: TGTGCCAGCAGCATAGTTCCCGGGCTACCCCTCCACTCT. It codes for CASSIVPGLPLHS. The chain combines TRBV11-3 with TRBJ1-6; D gene uncertain. The CDR3 runs to 13 residues. Trimming took 5 bases from V and 12 from J, leaving 14 bases between them. Germline CDR1 SGHNT, CDR2 YENEEA.

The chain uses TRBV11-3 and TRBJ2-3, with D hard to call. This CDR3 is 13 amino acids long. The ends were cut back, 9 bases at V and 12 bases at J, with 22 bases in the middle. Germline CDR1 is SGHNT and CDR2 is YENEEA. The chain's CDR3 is CASSREITDIQYF. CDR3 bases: TGTGCCAGTAGCCGAGAAATCACAGATATCCAGTATTTT. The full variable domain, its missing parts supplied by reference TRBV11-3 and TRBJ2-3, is EAGVVQSPRYKIIEKKQPVAFWCNPISGHNTLYWYLQNLGQGPELLIRYENEEAVDDSQLPKDRFSAERLKGVDSTLKIQPAELGDSAVYLCASSREITDIQYFGPGTRLTVL.

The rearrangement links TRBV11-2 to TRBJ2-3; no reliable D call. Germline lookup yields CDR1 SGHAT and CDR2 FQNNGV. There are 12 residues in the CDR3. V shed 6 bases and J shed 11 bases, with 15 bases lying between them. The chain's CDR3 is CASSAVILWQYF. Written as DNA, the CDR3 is TGTGCCAGCAGTGCCGTGATTTTGTGGCAGTATTTT.

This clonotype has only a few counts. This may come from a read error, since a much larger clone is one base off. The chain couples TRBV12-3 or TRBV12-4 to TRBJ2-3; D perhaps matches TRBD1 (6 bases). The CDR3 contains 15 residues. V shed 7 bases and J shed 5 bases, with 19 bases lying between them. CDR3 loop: CASTLRGFKGDTQYF. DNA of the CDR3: TGTGCCAGCACCCTGAGGGGGTTTAAGGGAGATACGCAGTATTTT.